Presented here are 25 T cell receptor beta chains from one specimen sequenced in a study of T cell repertoires and HLA-DP antigens. These receptors have no identified antigens. Sequenced by immunoSEQ multiplex PCR; TCRdb stores in-frame clones only, minus some. This sample has approximately 90,000 clones; roughly nine tenths occur once, and the top ten carry 1.7%. The sample was CD4+ T cells from PBMCs. The receptors shown here come from a man in his fifties or sixties in good health and CMV-seronegative.

The chain carries TRBV4-2 and TRBJ1-6; D might be TRBD1 (5 bases). Germline values: CDR1 LGHNA, CDR2 YNFKEQ. The CDR3 runs 13 residues. V lost 3 bases to trimming and J lost 7 bases, with 7 bases between them. CDR3 coding DNA: TGTGCCAGCAGCCAGACAGTAAATTCACCCCTCCACTTT. Translated: CASSQTVNSPLHF.

V and J are TRBV7-9 and TRBJ2-1, with 9 bases fitting TRBD2. V lost 10 bases, J lost 4 bases, and 5 bases stayed unmatched. The CDR3 consists of 13 residues. Germline V gene lookup returns CDR1 SEHNR and CDR2 FQNEAQ (reference sequence). The CDR3 sequence: CATEAGGYNEQFF. In DNA, the CDR3 is TGTGCCACCGAAGCGGGGGGATACAATGAGCAGTTCTTC.

V is TRBV28 and J is TRBJ2-2, with D possibly being TRBD1 or TRBD2 (6 bases each). In germline, CDR1 is MDHEN, CDR2 SYDVKM. The CDR3 is 17 residues long. Trimming stripped 5 bases from V and 2 bases from J, with 18 bases between. CDR3 sequence reads: CASSPGRQARNTGELFF. Written as DNA, the CDR3 is TGTGCCAGCAGTCCCGGGAGACAGGCCCGTAACACCGGGGAGCTGTTTTTT.

This sequence joins TRBV28 and TRBJ1-3, with D unresolved. CDR3 length: 13 amino acids. V was pared by 2 bases and J by 8 bases, with 10 bases between. Germline CDR1 and CDR2: MDHEN and SYDVKM. This CDR3 is CASSLRAADTIYF. In nucleotides, the CDR3 is TGTGCCAGCAGTTTACGTGCGGCCGACACCATATATTTT.

This chain joins TRBV5-7 and TRBJ1-4; 7 bases fit TRBD1. TRBV5-7 is an ORF; its function is uncertain. With 4 bases clipped from V and 6 bases from J, the junction kept 6 bases outside the gene matches. The CDR3 totals 14 residues. The CDR3 nucleotides are TGTGCCAGCAGCACCCGGGACAGATATGAAAAACTGTTTTTT. This translates into CASSTRDRYEKLFF.

This chain connects TRBV7-2 to TRBJ1-6, with D uncertain. The CDR3 loop spans 16 amino acids. The ends were cut back, 2 bases at V and 0 bases at J, with 8 bases in the middle. The germline gives CDR1 SGHTA, CDR2 FQGNSA. The CDR3 nucleotides are TGTGCCAGCAGCTTACGGCAGAGCTCCTATAATTCACCCCTCCACTTT. This sequence encodes CASSLRQSSYNSPLHF.

This clone was seen a single time. A read error may produce the germline difference seen at one junction end. V and J are TRBV11-2 and TRBJ1-3, with D perhaps TRBD1 (5 bases). This CDR3 region has 16 residues. CDR1 SGHAT and CDR2 FQNNGV come from the germline V gene. The CDR3 here is CASSRERGTTGNTIYF. DNA for the CDR3: TGTGCCAGCAGCAGAGAGAGAGGGACTACTGGGAACACCATATATTTT.

The chain joins TRBV5-1 to TRBJ2-7; perhaps D is TRBD1 or TRBD2 (7 bases each). Trimming removed 4 bases from V and 5 bases from J, with 19 bases in between. The CDR3 is made up of 15 amino acids. Germline loops: CDR1 SGHRS, CDR2 YFSETQ. In nucleotides, the CDR3 is TGCGCCAGCAGCGTATCAGGGGGGGAAAGACACGAGCAGTACTTC. This translates into CASSVSGGERHEQYF.

The J gene is TRBJ1-3, the V gene TRBV7-2, with a possible D match to TRBD1 (6 bases). The CDR3 runs to 17 residues. V was trimmed by 5 bases and J by 0 bases, leaving 17 bases between them. CDR1 is SGHTA and CDR2 is FQGNSA in the germline V gene. CDR3 DNA: TGTGCCAGCAGCCCGGGGGGCGTTCGAATCTCTGGAAACACCATATATTTT. This gives the protein CASSPGGVRISGNTIYF.

This chain connects TRBV7-6 to TRBJ2-2, with D possibly matching TRBD1 (7 bases). The CDR3 runs 15 residues. Per the germline V gene, CDR1 is SGHVS and CDR2 is FNYEAQ. The V gene lost 5 bases and the J gene lost 5 bases, with 15 bases spanning the gap. The CDR3 spells CASSPQGGVTGELFF. The CDR3 region has the DNA TGTGCCAGCAGCCCCCAGGGGGGAGTAACCGGGGAGCTGTTTTTT. Full variable domain (outside the CDR3, taken from reference TRBV7-6 and TRBJ2-2): GAGVSQSPRYKVTKRGQDVALRCDPISGHVSLYWYRQALGQGPEFLTYFNYEAQQDKSGLPNDRFSAERPEGSISTLTIQRTEQRDSAMYRCASSPQGGVTGELFFGEGSRLTVL.

This clone was counted once. The V and J genes are TRBV19 and TRBJ2-3, with D uncertain. The CDR3 is made up of 17 amino acids. V was clipped by 6 bases and J by 5 bases, with 24 bases between them. Germline-derived CDR1 and CDR2 are LNHDA and SQIVND (reference sequence). CDR3 nucleotides: TGTGCCAGTAGCAAAAATAATACCCGAGAATTAGGAGATACGCAGTATTTT. Translating it yields CASSKNNTRELGDTQYF.

This chain uses TRBV6-5 with TRBJ2-5; D might be TRBD2 (5 bases). Matching the DNA end better, TRBJ2-7 makes the J call doubtful. The germline gives CDR1 MNHEY, CDR2 SVGAGI. The CDR3 loop spans 13 amino acids. CDR3: CASRSGYPYEQYF. The CDR3 DNA reads as TGTGCCAGCAGAAGCGGATATCCCTACGAGCAGTACTTC.

This rearrangement joins TRBV10-3 to TRBJ2-5; TRBD2 is a possible D gene (6 bases). The V and J ends lost 2 bases and 7 bases respectively, with 14 bases between them. This CDR3 spans 14 amino acids. Germline CDR1 is ENHRY and CDR2 is SYGVKD. CDR3 region: CAISEGLAWGTQYF. The CDR3 DNA is TGTGCCATCAGTGAGGGGCTAGCGTGGGGGACCCAGTACTTC.

The V and J genes are TRBV6-1 and TRBJ2-5, with TRBD1 matching 9 bases. With V trimmed by 1 base and J by 5 bases, 5 bases remained unmatched. CDR3 length: 15 residues. Germline V CDR1 and CDR2: MNHNS, SASEGT. The DNA of the CDR3 is TGTGCCAGCAGTGAAGTACAGGGGGCGCGGGAGACCCAGTACTTC. Translating gives CASSEVQGARETQYF.

This clone was counted a single time. This sequence joins TRBV19 and TRBJ2-6; D gene unclear. From germline, CDR1 is LNHDA and CDR2 SQIVND (reference sequence). Trimming removed 3 bases from V and 0 bases from J, with 12 bases in between. The CDR3 contains 17 residues. The CDR3 spells CASSIMAASSGANVLTF. The CDR3 DNA reads TGTGCCAGTAGTATTATGGCAGCTAGCTCTGGGGCCAACGTCCTGACTTTC. Variable domain in full (rest from reference TRBV19 and TRBJ2-6): DGGITQSPKYLFRKEGQNVTLSCEQNLNHDAMYWYRQDPGQGLRLIYYSQIVNDFQKGDIAEGYSVSREKKESFPLTVTSAQKNPTAFYLCASSIMAASSGANVLTFGAGSRLTVL.

V gene TRBV6-4 combines with J gene TRBJ2-3; D is perhaps TRBD2 (7 bases). Germline-derived CDR1 and CDR2 are MRHNA and SNTAGT. This CDR3 contains 16 residues. Trimming removed 0 bases from V and 4 bases from J, with 14 bases in between. CDR3 residues: CASSDSGGGAPDTQYF. The CDR3, as DNA: TGTGCCAGCAGTGACTCAGGAGGGGGGGCCCCAGATACGCAGTATTTT.

The gene calls are TRBV20-1 and TRBJ2-7; D gene ambiguous. The V gene lost 6 bases and the J gene lost 5 bases, with 11 bases spanning the gap. Germline V gives CDR1 DFQATT, CDR2 SNEGSKA (reference sequence). This CDR3 is 11 amino acids long. CDR3 in amino acids: CSAEYYNEQYF. The DNA for the CDR3 is TGCAGTGCAGAATACTACAACGAGCAGTACTTC.

This chain uses TRBV29-1 with TRBJ2-1; 8 nucleotides match TRBD1. The CDR3 is made up of 14 amino acids. J was trimmed by 7 bases and V by 4 bases; bases with no gene match: 9. Germline-derived CDR1 and CDR2 are SQVTM and ANQGSEA. CDR3 in amino acids: CSVVARGRMNEQFF. The CDR3 nucleotides read TGCAGCGTTGTGGCCAGGGGGCGTATGAATGAGCAGTTCTTC.

The chain has TRBV5-1 and TRBJ1-1; TRBD1 aligns across 8 bases. Germline CDR1 reads SGHRS; CDR2 reads YFSETQ. CDR3 length: 14 residues. After removal of 3 bases from V and 1 base from J, the junction contained 2 bases not matched to a gene. The CDR3 bases are TGCGCCAGCAGCTCAGGGACAGGGAACACTGAAGCTTTCTTT. Translating gives CASSSGTGNTEAFF.

The chain joins TRBV5-1 to TRBJ1-2; D not resolved. This CDR3 is built from 13 residues. Germline V lookup: CDR1 SGHRS, CDR2 YFSETQ. V lost 4 bases to trimming and J lost 2 bases, with 9 bases between them. In DNA form, the CDR3 reads TGCGCCAGCAGCGATGGGGTGAACTATGGCTACACCTTC. Its protein is CASSDGVNYGYTF.

This clone turned up a few times. The chain couples TRBV30 to TRBJ1-5; the D is unclear. V gave up 0 bases and J gave up 7 bases, with 10 bases separating them. Per the germline V gene, CDR1 is GTSNPN and CDR2 is SVGIG (reference sequence). The CDR3 spans 13 residues. CDR3 protein: CAWSVKSGQPQHF. In DNA form, the CDR3 reads TGTGCCTGGAGTGTAAAGTCAGGACAGCCCCAGCATTTT. The full variable domain, its missing parts supplied by reference TRBV30 and TRBJ1-5, is SQTIHQWPATLVQPVGSPLSLECTVEGTSNPNLYWYRQAAGRGLQLLFYSVGIGQISSEVPQNLSASRPQDRQFILSSKKLLLSDSGFYLCAWSVKSGQPQHFGDGTRLSIL.

V usage is TRBV19 and J usage is TRBJ2-6, with D possibly being TRBD2 (6 bases). Germline CDR1 and CDR2: LNHDA and SQIVND (reference sequence). V lost 11 bases and J 2 bases, leaving 19 bases between the germline ends. The CDR3 runs 16 residues. The CDR3 DNA is TGTGCCTCGAGTAGTACGGGAGTCCCTGGGGCCAACGTCCTGACTTTC. It codes for CASSSTGVPGANVLTF.

V usage is TRBV10-2 and J usage is TRBJ1-3; TRBD1 aligns across 7 bases. Germline V gene lookup returns CDR1 WSHSY and CDR2 SAAADI. Trimming removed 4 bases from V and 8 bases from J; junction bases left unmatched: 20. This CDR3 comprises 18 residues. The CDR3 here is CASSAEQIPQGSWDTIYF. CDR3 coding DNA: TGCGCCAGCAGTGCAGAACAGATACCACAGGGGTCATGGGACACCATATATTTT.

This clone was recorded only once. The rearrangement uses TRBV11-2 and TRBJ2-1; possibly TRBD2 for D (6 bases). Germline V gene lookup returns CDR1 SGHAT and CDR2 FQNNGV. CDR3 length equals 15 residues. With 1 base removed from V and 4 bases from J, the gap between germline ends came to 11 bases. In nucleotides, the CDR3 is TGTGCCAGCAGCTTAGGCGCGGGGCCTTACAATGAGCAGTTCTTC. This gives the protein CASSLGAGPYNEQFF. Full variable domain (rest looked up from reference TRBV11-2 and TRBJ2-1): EAGVAQSPRYKIIEKRQSVAFWCNPISGHATLYWYQQILGQGPKLLIQFQNNGVVDDSQLPKDRFSAERLKGVDSTLKIQPAKLEDSAVYLCASSLGAGPYNEQFFGPGTRLTVL.

This clone was recorded only once. The chain combines TRBV9 with TRBJ2-2, with 16 positions matching TRBD2. CDR3 length: 19 residues. V was pared by 4 bases and J by 4 bases, with 10 bases of the junction left unmatched. CDR1 and CDR2 from the germline V gene are SGDLS and YYNGEE. In nucleotides, the CDR3 is TGTGCCAGCAGCCCAACTCCGGGACTAGCGGGAGGGATCACCGGGGAGCTGTTTTTT. Amino acid sequence: CASSPTPGLAGGITGELFF. The full variable domain, completed using reference TRBV9 and TRBJ2-2, is DSGVTQTPKHLITATGQRVTLRCSPRSGDLSVYWYQQSLDQGLQFLIQYYNGEERAKGNILERFSAQQFPDLHSELNLSSLELGDSALYFCASSPTPGLAGGITGELFFGEGSRLTVL.